The 7 T cell receptor beta chains in this list originate from one sample, sequenced in a study of tissue T cells after allogeneic stem cell transplantation. The protocol was immunoSEQ multiplex PCR, while the TCRdb copy is restricted to in-frame clones and leaves out a portion. The table lists some 1,300 clones, approximately 79% of them singletons. The material was spleen tissue, obtained at autopsy. Receptor source: a male patient of 60 years or more with steroid-refractory graft-versus-host disease after an allogeneic stem cell transplant. A share of the T cells may be of graft donor origin.

This chain joins TRBV5-1 and TRBJ2-7; no firm D call. Trimming took 4 bases from V and 3 from J, leaving 14 bases between them. This CDR3 has 14 amino acids. Germline CDR1 SGHRS, CDR2 YFSETQ. Here the CDR3 reads CASSTRPSNYEQYF. The CDR3 DNA follows: TGCGCCAGCAGCACCCGACCCTCCAACTACGAGCAGTACTTC.

The chain joins TRBV27 to TRBJ1-1; D not resolved. The germline V and J ends were trimmed by 2 bases and 7 bases, with 17 bases remaining between them. In germline, CDR1 is MNHEY, CDR2 SMNVEV (reference sequence). This CDR3 spans 15 amino acids. DNA of the CDR3: TGTGCCAGCAGTTTAAATCGGGGAGGACTGTATGAAGCTTTCTTT. As protein: CASSLNRGGLYEAFF.

The gene calls are TRBV19 and TRBJ2-1, with a weak D call TRBD2 (7 bases). The CDR3 loop spans 17 amino acids. Trimming shortened V by 1 base and J by 7 bases, and 20 bases separated the two germline ends. The germline gives CDR1 LNHDA, CDR2 SQIVND (reference sequence). CDR3 sequence (DNA): TGTGCCAGTAGTATAGCCGGTGGGGGGGGCGTATGGAATGAGCAGTTCTTC. It encodes CASSIAGGGGVWNEQFF.

This clone was seen just once. The V gene is TRBV11-2, the J gene TRBJ2-7; D gene ambiguous. Germline CDR1 SGHAT, CDR2 FQNNGV. The CDR3 is 14 amino acids. Trimming removed 5 bases at V and 5 bases at J, with 16 bases between. CDR3 protein: CASSQYSRFNEQYF. As DNA, the CDR3 is TGTGCCAGCAGCCAGTATTCCCGATTCAACGAGCAGTACTTC.

The V gene is TRBV6-4, the J gene TRBJ2-2, with 14 bases lining up with TRBD2. V shed 8 bases and J 6 bases; nucleotides not matched to a gene: 2. This CDR3 has 14 residues. Germline CDR1 and CDR2: MRHNA and SNTAGT. This CDR3 reads CASRGLAGAGELFF. The CDR3 DNA sequence: TGTGCCAGCCGGGGACTAGCGGGGGCCGGGGAGCTGTTTTTT.

The table lists this clone with a count of one. This chain connects TRBV9 to TRBJ2-3, with 7 bases lining up with TRBD1. The germline V gene encodes CDR1 SGDLS and CDR2 YYNGEE. CDR3 length: 17 residues. With V trimmed by 3 bases and J by 6 bases, 16 bases remained unmatched. DNA for the CDR3: TGTGCCAGCAGCGCATTAGGGGGCGCAGGTTTAGCGGATACGCAGTATTTT. Its protein product is CASSALGGAGLADTQYF.

By frequency in the sample, this clone is large. The chain recombines TRBV4-1 with TRBJ1-5; perhaps TRBD1 as D (5 bases). Per germline, CDR1 MGHRA and CDR2 YSYEKL. V lost 1 base and J 1 base, leaving 20 bases between the germline ends. CDR3 size: 19 residues. CDR3 residues: CASSQATGGPLGSNQPQHF. The CDR3 nucleotides are TGCGCCAGCAGCCAAGCAACGGGGGGACCTTTAGGGAGCAATCAGCCCCAGCATTTT.